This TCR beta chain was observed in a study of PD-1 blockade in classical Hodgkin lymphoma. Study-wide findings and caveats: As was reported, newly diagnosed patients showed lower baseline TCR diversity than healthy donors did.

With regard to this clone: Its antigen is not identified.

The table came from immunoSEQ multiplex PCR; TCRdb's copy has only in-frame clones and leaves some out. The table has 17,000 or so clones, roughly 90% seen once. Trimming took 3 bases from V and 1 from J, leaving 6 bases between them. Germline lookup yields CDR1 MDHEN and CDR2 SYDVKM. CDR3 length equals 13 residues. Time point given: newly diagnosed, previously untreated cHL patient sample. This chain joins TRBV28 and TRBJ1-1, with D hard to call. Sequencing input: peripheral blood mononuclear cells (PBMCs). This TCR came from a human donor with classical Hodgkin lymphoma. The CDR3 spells CASSFHTNTEAFF. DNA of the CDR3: TGTGCCAGCAGTTTCCACACGAACACTGAAGCTTTCTTT.